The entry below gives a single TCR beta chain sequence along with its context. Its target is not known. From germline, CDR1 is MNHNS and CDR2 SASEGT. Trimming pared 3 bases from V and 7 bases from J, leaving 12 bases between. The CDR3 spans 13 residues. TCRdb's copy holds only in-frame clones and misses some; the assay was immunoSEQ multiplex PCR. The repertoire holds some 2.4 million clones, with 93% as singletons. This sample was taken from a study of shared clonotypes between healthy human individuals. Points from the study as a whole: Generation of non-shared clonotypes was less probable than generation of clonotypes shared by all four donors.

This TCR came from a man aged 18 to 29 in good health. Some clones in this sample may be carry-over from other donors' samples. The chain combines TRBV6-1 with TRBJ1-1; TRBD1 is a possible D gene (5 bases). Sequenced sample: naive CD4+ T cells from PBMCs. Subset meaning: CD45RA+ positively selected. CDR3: CASSDVRGGEAFF. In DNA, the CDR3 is TGTGCCAGCAGTGATGTTCGGGGCGGTGAAGCTTTCTTT.